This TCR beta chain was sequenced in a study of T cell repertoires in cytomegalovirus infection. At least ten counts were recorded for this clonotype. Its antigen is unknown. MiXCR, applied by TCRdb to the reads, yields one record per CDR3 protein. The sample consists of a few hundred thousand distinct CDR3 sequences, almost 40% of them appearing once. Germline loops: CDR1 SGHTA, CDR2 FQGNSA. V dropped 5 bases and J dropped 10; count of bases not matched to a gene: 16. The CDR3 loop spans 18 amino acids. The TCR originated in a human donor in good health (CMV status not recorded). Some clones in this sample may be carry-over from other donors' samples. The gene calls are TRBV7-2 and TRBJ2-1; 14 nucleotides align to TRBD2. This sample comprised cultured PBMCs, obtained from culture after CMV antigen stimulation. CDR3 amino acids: CASSVTTGTSGGPREQFF. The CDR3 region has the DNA TGTGCCAGCAGCGTCACAACCGGGACTAGCGGGGGCCCCCGGGAGCAGTTCTTC.